A selection of T cell receptor beta chains follows, all from one sample in a study of control samples from healthy donors and cancer patients. The assay was immunoSEQ multiplex PCR, and TCRdb's table has in-frame clones only and misses some. The table records 130,000 or so clones, about 88% of them present only once. The material sequenced was blood. These receptor sequences come from a man aged 45-65 years in good health. CDR3s include the opening cysteine and the closing phenylalanine or tryptophan. The D gene is left open where the match is weak. Clone size appears in some rows only: once, few, many, or a class for an expanded clone.

TRBD2 | NA | TRBJ2-1 | TRBV6-4 | CASSDSRRTSGGLYNEQFF | TGTGCCAGCAGTGACTCAAGGAGGACTAGCGGGGGCCTTTACAATGAGCAGTTCTTC
TRBD2 | NA | TRBJ2-3 | TRBV5-1 | CASSLAGTSLQYF | TGCGCCAGCAGCTTGGCCGGGACTAGCTTGCAGTATTTT
TRBD1 | NA | TRBJ2-7 | TRBV5-1 | CASSPTGNYEQYF | TGCGCCAGCAGCCCGACAGGGAACTACGAGCAGTACTTC
TRBD2 | NA | TRBJ2-3 | TRBV19 | CASQTSVSTDTQYF | TGTGCCAGCCAAACTAGCGTTAGCACAGATACGCAGTATTTT
TRBD1 | few | TRBJ2-5 | TRBV2 | CASSEGQGVQETQYF | TGTGCCAGCAGTGAAGGCCAGGGGGTCCAAGAGACCCAGTACTTC
TRBD1 | NA | TRBJ2-5 | TRBV5-4 | CASSAHQGGGETQYF | TGTGCCAGCAGCGCTCACCAAGGGGGCGGAGAGACCCAGTACTTC
NA | NA | TRBJ2-7 | TRBV27 | CASSFLGGLIYEQYF | TGTGCCAGCAGTTTCCTCGGGGGGCTAATATACGAGCAGTACTTC
NA | NA | TRBJ2-1 | TRBV12-5 | CASGLVPPPSGEQFF | TGTGCTAGTGGTTTGGTACCGCCCCCTTCGGGTGAGCAGTTCTTC
TRBD1 | NA | TRBJ1-4 | TRBV3-1/TRBV3-2 | CASSQFRGLNEKLFF | TGTGCCAGCAGCCAATTCAGGGGGCTTAATGAAAAACTGTTTTTT
NA | NA | TRBJ1-1 | TRBV30 | CAWTTDFTEAFF | TGTGCCTGGACAACGGACTTCACTGAAGCTTTCTTT
NA | NA | TRBJ1-5 | TRBV30 | CAWRQGNQPQHF | TGTGCCTGGAGGCAGGGCAATCAGCCCCAGCATTTT
NA | NA | TRBJ1-4 | TRBV18 | CASSPLAEGEKLFF | TGTGCCAGCTCACCATTAGCGGAGGGTGAAAAACTGTTTTTT
NA | NA | TRBJ1-2 | TRBV7-9 | CAPGDINYGYTF | TGTGCCCCCGGGGACATTAACTATGGCTACACCTTC
NA | NA | TRBJ1-3 | TRBV28 | CASSYRDAGNTIYF | TGTGCCAGCAGTTACAGGGATGCTGGAAACACCATATATTTT
NA | NA | TRBJ2-7 | TRBV7-2 | CASRIRDGSSYEQYF | TGTGCCAGCAGGATAAGGGACGGCAGCTCCTACGAGCAGTACTTC
NA | NA | TRBJ2-2 | TRBV7-8 | CASSLATGRLFF | TGTGCCAGCAGCTTAGCCACAGGAAGGCTGTTTTTT
NA | NA | TRBJ2-1 | TRBV12-5 | CASGLMNEQFF | TGTGCTAGTGGTTTGATGAATGAGCAGTTCTTC
NA | NA | TRBJ2-3 | TRBV29-1 | CSVLTGTHADTQYF | TGCAGCGTTTTGACAGGGACTCACGCGGATACGCAGTATTTT
NA | NA | TRBJ1-5 | TRBV28 | CASSTFQPQHF | TGTGCCAGCAGTACTTTTCAGCCCCAGCATTTT
TRBD2 | once | TRBJ2-1 | TRBV13 | CASSSREAGVNEQFF | TGTGCCAGCAGCTCCCGGGAAGCGGGGGTGAATGAGCAGTTCTTC
NA | NA | TRBJ1-3 | TRBV11-2 | CASSLVSRGSGNTIYF | TGTGCCAGCAGCTTAGTTTCTCGGGGATCTGGAAACACCATATATTTT
TRBD2 | NA | TRBJ2-1 | TRBV7-8 | CASSLASGGASNEQFF | TGTGCCAGCAGCTTGGCTAGCGGGGGGGCCTCGAATGAGCAGTTCTTC
NA | NA | TRBJ2-3 | TRBV9 | CASSPSGVGTDTQYF | TGTGCCAGCAGTCCATCCGGAGTCGGCACAGATACGCAGTATTTT
TRBD2 | NA | TRBJ2-1 | TRBV30 | CAWSASSGGANAYNEQFF | TGTGCCTGGAGTGCTTCCAGCGGGGGGGCCAATGCCTACAATGAGCAGTTCTTC
NA | NA | TRBJ1-4 | TRBV5-6 | CASSLARGNREKLFF | TGTGCCAGCAGCTTGGCACGGGGGAATCGGGAAAAACTGTTTTTT
TRBD2 | NA | TRBJ2-3 | TRBV27 | CASSFKRGGPADTQYF | TGTGCCAGCAGTTTTAAGCGGGGGGGCCCTGCAGATACGCAGTATTTT
NA | NA | TRBJ2-7 | TRBV29-1 | CSVGQTSGGEQYF | TGCAGCGTCGGACAGACGTCCGGCGGCGAGCAGTACTTC
NA | NA | TRBJ2-5 | TRBV19 | CASRHRDTQETQYF | TGTGCCAGTAGACACCGGGACACCCAAGAGACCCAGTACTTC
NA | NA | TRBJ1-2 | TRBV4-1 | CASSLVGEDYGYTF | TGCGCCAGCAGCTTAGTGGGGGAGGACTATGGCTACACCTTC
NA | NA | TRBJ2-3 | TRBV5-8 | CATRGGVDTDTQYF | TGTGCCACTCGGGGTGGGGTAGACACAGATACGCAGTATTTT
NA | NA | TRBJ1-2 | TRBV30 | CAWSRDYGYGYTF | TGTGCCTGGAGTCGGGATTATGGCTATGGCTACACCTTC
TRBD1 | few | TRBJ1-2 | TRBV19 | CASSIPRGLGQGRYGYTF | TGTGCCAGTAGTATCCCCCGAGGCTTGGGACAGGGAAGGTATGGCTACACCTTC
NA | NA | TRBJ1-1 | TRBV7-5 | CVRRKGRDTEAFF | TGTGTCAGAAGAAAGGGGCGTGACACTGAAGCTTTCTTT
TRBD1 | NA | TRBJ2-1 | TRBV9 | CASSLGTGVGNEQFF | TGTGCCAGCAGCCTCGGGACAGGGGTCGGCAATGAGCAGTTCTTC
TRBD1 | few | TRBJ2-2 | TRBV25-1 | CASSFTGDTGELFF | TGTGCCAGCAGTTTCACAGGGGACACCGGGGAGCTGTTTTTT
NA | NA | TRBJ2-3 | TRBV7-3 | CASSLSPGQLDTQYF | TGTGCCAGCAGCTTAAGTCCTGGCCAGTTAGATACGCAGTATTTT
NA | once | TRBJ1-1 | TRBV29-1 | CSVDSANRVNTEAFF | TGCAGCGTTGACAGCGCTAACAGGGTGAACACTGAAGCTTTCTTT
NA | NA | TRBJ1-5 | TRBV19 | CASSDGQPYQPQHF | TGTGCCAGTAGTGACGGACAGCCTTATCAGCCCCAGCATTTT
NA | once | TRBJ2-7 | TRBV2 | CASTLDGAYEQYF | TGTGCCAGCACCCTGGACGGGGCCTACGAGCAGTACTTC
TRBD1 | NA | TRBJ1-5 | TRBV28 | CASSRTGYQPQHF | TGTGCCAGCAGTCGGACAGGGTATCAGCCCCAGCATTTT
NA | NA | TRBJ2-3 | TRBV7-3 | CASSPNGGTDTQYF | TGTGCCAGCAGCCCAAACGGGGGAACAGATACGCAGTATTTT
NA | NA | TRBJ2-7 | TRBV3-1/TRBV3-2 | CASSQASYEQYF | TGTGCCAGCAGCCAGGCCTCCTACGAGCAGTACTTC
NA | NA | TRBJ1-6 | TRBV5-4 | CASSLNGPEAPLHF | TGTGCCAGCAGCCTTAACGGCCCGGAGGCACCCCTCCACTTT
NA | NA | TRBJ2-3 | TRBV7-6 | CASSYLEGSTDTQYF | TGTGCCAGCAGCTACTTAGAGGGTAGCACAGATACGCAGTATTTT
TRBD1 | NA | TRBJ2-7 | TRBV5-5 | CASSLWTGPSYEQYF | TGTGCCAGCAGCTTGTGGACAGGGCCTTCCTACGAGCAGTACTTC
TRBD2 | NA | TRBJ2-1 | TRBV5-1 | CASSARDYIYNEQFF | TGCGCCAGCAGCGCCCGGGACTACATCTACAATGAGCAGTTCTTC
TRBD2 | NA | TRBJ2-1 | TRBV28 | CASSPTGLAGGKQFF | TGTGCCAGCAGTCCCACGGGACTAGCGGGGGGGAAGCAGTTCTTC
TRBD1 | NA | TRBJ1-1 | TRBV5-5 | CASSARQGNTEAFF | TGTGCCAGCAGCGCTAGACAGGGGAACACTGAAGCTTTCTTT
NA | NA | TRBJ1-5 | TRBV28 | CASSGAPQHF | TGTGCCAGCAGTGGGGCGCCCCAGCATTTT
TRBD1 | NA | TRBJ2-3 | TRBV6-4 | CATRRSGQSTDTQYF | TGTGCCACTCGGAGATCGGGACAGAGCACAGATACGCAGTATTTT
NA | NA | TRBJ2-7 | TRBV5-4 | CASSSPKEKKGVSGEQYF | TGTGCCAGCTCCTCCCCCAAGGAAAAAAAGGGGGTCTCAGGCGAGCAGTACTTC
NA | NA | TRBJ1-2 | TRBV5-1 | CASSLEPQGMVYGYTF | TGCGCCAGCAGCTTGGAGCCCCAGGGTATGGTCTATGGCTACACCTTC